This T cell receptor (beta chain) appears in the sequencing data of a study of cytomegalovirus exposure and HLA in healthy donors. Study-wide background: Clustering assigned around 77% of the roughly 430 genotyped donors to the Caucasian-associated ancestry cluster.

Vbeta (60) and Jbeta (13) primers were used in the PCR. Data came from immunoSEQ multiplex PCR; TCRdb stores just in-frame clones and leaves some out. The listing contains about 100,000 clones. General study points: Being productive about 87% or about 30% of the time was typical of most TCR beta V segments in an earlier analysis. According to a later analysis, donors in an Asian-associated ancestry cluster reportedly had fewer N-insertions than the roughly 670-donor mean. The authors later found most CMV-associated TCR beta chains appeared HLA-restricted.

With 0 bases removed from V and 4 bases from J, the gap between germline ends came to 30 bases. This CDR3 region has 21 residues. Germline V gene lookup returns CDR1 LNHNV and CDR2 YYDKDF (reference sequence). For this clone: Its antigen is unknown.

The sequenced sample consisted of PBMCs. This chain connects TRBV15 to TRBJ2-5; the D gene is possibly TRBD1 (6 bases). The receptor's source is a man aged 45-65 years in good health and CMV-seronegative. CDR3 residues: CATSRDAAGVWGSRFGETQYF. The CDR3 DNA is TGTGCCACCAGCAGAGACGCGGCAGGGGTTTGGGGGTCACGATTCGGAGAGACCCAGTACTTC.